A single T cell receptor (beta chain) is shown here with its context. Antigen unknown. This sample is drawn from a study of vaccination and CD4 T cells after COVID-19. Study-wide context: The peptides that stimulated the cells were overlapping spike peptides from SARS-CoV-2, HCoV-NL63, HCoV-OC43 and HCoV-229E. The study, taken as a whole, reports: From about 20 to 38, the median of SARS-CoV-2-reactive clonotypes rose without reaching significance.

The treatment denotes: approximately 11-day PBMC culture with coronavirus spike peptide pools or control peptides (ViraFEST assay). In the ViraFEST assay, peptide-pool expansion preceded TCR sequencing of expanded clonotypes. From germline, CDR1 is LNHNV and CDR2 YYDKDF (reference sequence). The J segment lost 4 bases and the V segment lost 8 bases, leaving 9 bases of the junction unmatched. This CDR3 is 14 amino acids long. An Oncomine TCR Beta short-read assay was used to sequence the DNA from cultured CD4+ T cells. Researchers extracted genomic DNA from CD4+ T cells that had been cultured. MiXCR was run by TCRdb on the PCR reads, yielding one entry per CDR3 protein. The sample has about 11,000 distinct CDR3 sequences; roughly 46% are singletons.

The sample consisted of CD4+ T cells from blood, cultured in vitro. This TCR came from a human donor who had recovered from COVID-19. J is TRBJ1-2 and V is TRBV15; TRBD1 matches 8 bases. The CDR3 is CATASWTGSYGYTF. The CDR3 DNA reads TGTGCCACCGCAAGCTGGACAGGGTCCTATGGCTACACCTTC.